These 16 T cell receptor beta chains were all obtained from the same sample, sequenced in a study of response to subunit inactivated influenza vaccine. TCRdb independently ran MiXCR on the RT-PCR reads; one entry per CDR3 protein. Among approximately 700,000 distinct CDR3 sequences listed, approximately 15% were seen once. The material sequenced was PBMCs from blood, taken approximately 15 days before vaccination. These receptors were taken from a man in his fifties who received an inactivated influenza vaccine.

The rearrangement links TRBV7-8 to TRBJ2-2; D remains unclear. CDR1 is SGHVS, CDR2 FQNEAQ, per germline. V dropped 5 bases and J dropped 2 bases, with 12 bases sitting between them. This CDR3 has 15 amino acids. DNA of the CDR3: TGTGCCAGCAGCCGGGTCCCCTCTAACACCGGGGAGCTGTTTTTT. It yields the protein CASSRVPSNTGELFF.

This clonotype was observed a handful of times. In DNA, the CDR3 is TGTGCCAGCGGGGGGACCAGCTCCTACGAGCAGTACTTC. This sequence encodes CASGGTSSYEQYF. The chain uses TRBV2 and TRBJ2-7, with D tentatively TRBD2 (6 bases). V was shortened by 8 bases and J by 0 bases, with 11 bases between the two germline ends. Germline-derived CDR1 and CDR2 are SNHLY and FYNNEI. There are 13 residues in the CDR3.

This clonotype was detected a few times. The V and J genes are TRBV18 and TRBJ1-2; the D is unclear. The germline V gene encodes CDR1 KGHSH and CDR2 LQKENI. V was clipped by 3 bases and J by 7 bases, with 15 bases between them. The CDR3 length is 14 residues. In nucleotides, the CDR3 is TGTGCCAGCTCACCCCCGCTTTCCGGGTCTGGCTACACCTTC. Protein product: CASSPPLSGSGYTF.

The chain has TRBV5-1 and TRBJ1-5; 10 nucleotides line up with TRBD1. Unmatched junction bases numbered 7, after V lost 3 bases and J lost 7 bases. Germline lookup yields CDR1 SGHRS and CDR2 YFSETQ. This CDR3 region has 15 residues. The CDR3: CASSSTGGAEQPQHF. In nucleotides, the CDR3 is TGCGCCAGCAGCTCGACAGGGGGCGCGGAGCAGCCCCAGCATTTT.

This chain joins TRBV6-1 and TRBJ2-7; 8 bases match TRBD1. J was trimmed by 0 bases and V by 6 bases; bases with no gene match: 7. This CDR3 contains 15 residues. Germline CDR1 and CDR2: MNHNS and SASEGT. Here the CDR3 reads CASRGRTGSSYEQYF. In DNA form, the CDR3 reads TGTGCCAGCAGAGGAAGGACAGGGAGCTCCTACGAGCAGTACTTC.

This clonotype has only a few counts. The chain has TRBV5-1 and TRBJ1-5; D possibly corresponds to TRBD1 (5 bases). This CDR3 is built from 15 residues. Deletions cut 4 bases from V and 0 bases from J, with 11 bases between. The V gene's germline CDR1 is SGHRS and CDR2 YFSETQ. As DNA, the CDR3 is TGCGCCAGCAGCCCGGGGCCTTTTAGCAATCAGCCCCAGCATTTT. Translation: CASSPGPFSNQPQHF.

This clonotype was counted a few times. V usage is TRBV20-1 and J usage is TRBJ1-4; 12 bases are shared with TRBD1. Germline values: CDR1 DFQATT, CDR2 SNEGSKA (reference sequence). This CDR3 is built from 16 residues. V lost 1 base to trimming and J lost 3 bases; unmatched junction nucleotides: 3. For the CDR3, the DNA is TGCAGTGCTAGAGGGGACAGGGGGCTATCTAATGAAAAACTGTTTTTT. It is translated as CSARGDRGLSNEKLFF.

This clonotype has just a few counts. CDR3 residues: CSASLTGGLLGAHEQYF. The CDR3 DNA reads TGCAGTGCTAGCCTGACAGGGGGCCTCTTAGGTGCCCACGAGCAGTACTTC. V gene TRBV20-1 combines with J gene TRBJ2-7; 10 bases align to TRBD1. V lost 3 bases to trimming and J lost 5 bases; unmatched junction nucleotides: 16. Germline CDR1 DFQATT, CDR2 SNEGSKA (reference sequence). The CDR3 loop spans 17 amino acids.

V usage is TRBV7-9 and J usage is TRBJ2-5; D ambiguous. There are 12 residues in the CDR3. CDR1 is SEHNR, CDR2 FQNEAQ, per germline (reference sequence). The ends were cut back, 7 bases at V and 2 bases at J, with 8 bases in the middle. CDR3 in amino acids: CASTVGQETQYF. The CDR3 DNA follows: TGTGCCAGCACCGTGGGGCAAGAGACCCAGTACTTC.

This clonotype was found a few times. This chain uses TRBV7-8 with TRBJ1-4, with 7 bases lining up with TRBD1. The CDR3 length is 15 residues. Germline-derived CDR1 and CDR2 are SGHVS and FQNEAQ. V was pared by 4 bases and J by 4 bases, with 6 bases of the junction left unmatched. The CDR3 DNA follows: TGTGCCAGCAGCTCCCGACAGGGCAATAATGAAAAACTGTTTTTT. Its translation is CASSSRQGNNEKLFF. Supplemented by reference TRBV7-8 and TRBJ1-4, the full variable domain reads GAGVSQSPRYKVAKRGQDVALRCDPISGHVSLFWYQQALGQGPEFLTYFQNEAQLDKSGLPSDRFFAERPEGSVSTLKIQRTQQEDSAVYLCASSSRQGNNEKLFFGSGTQLSVL.

The J gene is TRBJ1-2, the V gene TRBV5-1; D is ambiguous. Between the trimmed V and J ends, which lost 1 base and 4 bases, there was a span of 14 bases. The CDR3 is 15 residues long. Germline V gene sequence: CDR1 SGHRS, CDR2 YFSETQ. DNA for the CDR3: TGCGCCAGCAGCTTGATCTCAGGAGATACCTATGGCTACACCTTC. Residues: CASSLISGDTYGYTF.

This clonotype was found a few times. The chain carries TRBV20-1 and TRBJ2-1, with 9 bases matching TRBD2. Trimming cost V 2 bases and J 3 bases; bases outside gene matches: 11. This CDR3 has 17 residues. Germline V gene data show CDR1 as DFQATT and CDR2 as SNEGSKA (reference sequence). The CDR3 loop reads CSARTTFHSGSYNEQFF. The CDR3, as DNA: TGCAGTGCTAGAACAACCTTTCATAGCGGGAGCTACAATGAGCAGTTCTTC.

The chain joins TRBV4-1 to TRBJ2-1; no clear D. Germline V lookup: CDR1 MGHRA, CDR2 YSYEKL. V lost 0 bases, J lost 5 bases, and 11 bases lay in between. The CDR3 sequence is 15 residues long. The CDR3 bases are TGCGCCAGCAGCCAAGATAGTCGGTCTAACAATGAGCAGTTCTTC. Protein sequence: CASSQDSRSNNEQFF.

V and J are TRBV6-1 and TRBJ2-2, with D maybe TRBD1 (6 bases). From germline, CDR1 is MNHNS and CDR2 SASEGT. The CDR3 runs 16 residues. V dropped 7 bases and J dropped 4 bases, with 19 bases sitting between them. The CDR3 DNA is TGTGCCAGCACCAGGGGCGCTGTGAGGGGCACCGGGGAGCTGTTTTTT. This encodes CASTRGAVRGTGELFF.

This clonotype was seen a handful of times. V gene TRBV28 combines with J gene TRBJ2-5; 9 positions match TRBD2. Germline loops: CDR1 MDHEN, CDR2 SYDVKM. Germline trimming cut 3 bases from V and 4 bases from J; bases unmatched to any gene: 6. The CDR3 is 15 residues long. DNA of the CDR3: TGTGCCAGCAGTTTGGCGGGAGGGCCCTCAGAGACCCAGTACTTC. It codes for CASSLAGGPSETQYF.

Points on this clonotype: Germline is not matched at one junction end, which may reflect a read error. This chain connects TRBV6-2 or TRBV6-3 to TRBJ2-3, with 9 bases that match TRBD1. The CDR3 contains 16 residues. Germline loops: CDR1 MNHEY, CDR2 SVGEGT. CDR3: CASSNSGTGWPDTKYF. The CDR3 bases are TGTGCCAGCAGTAACTCCGGGACAGGGTGGCCAGATACGAAGTATTTT.